The clone carrying this T cell receptor beta chain was counted only a few times. The data are from a study of blood T cell repertoires in COVID-19. Looking at the study overall: Specimens from acute and convalescent COVID-19 originated in the United States, Italy and Spain.

Germline-derived CDR1 and CDR2 are MNHEY and SVGEGT. The ends were cut back, 0 bases at V and 0 bases at J, with 9 bases in the middle. CDR3 length equals 16 residues. Per the original data handling: Reference gene primers were amplified, and this amplification served to estimate nucleated cell counts. Sequencing used immunoSEQ multiplex PCR; TCRdb keeps in-frame clones, though not all of them. The V and J calls and clone size are taken from that table; D and trimming were inferred from the DNA. Of 45,000 to 55,000 clones detected, 68% appear once; the ten largest clones hold 7.5% to 9%. Sequencing used peripheral blood. The origin of this receptor is a woman aged 70-85 years with acute or convalescent COVID-19. The V gene is TRBV6-2 or TRBV6-3, the J gene TRBJ1-3; D not resolved. In nucleotides, the CDR3 is TGTGCCAGCAGTTACTCGGAGAGCCTCTCTGGAAACACCATATATTTT. Its translation: CASSYSESLSGNTIYF.